The clone carrying this TCR beta chain was counted at least ten times. Its specificity is not known. The junction departs from the called germline gene at one end, perhaps through a read error. This entry belongs to a study of metastatic and nonmetastatic thyroid tumors. Study-level information: Repertoire data that came from the blood and tumor or nodule tissue of malignant and benign thyroid patients were compared. Findings and caveats of the study: Malignant thyroid tumors reportedly had TCR beta diversity that was significantly higher than in benign nodules, in blood and tumor.

Ahead of thyroid surgery, no patient had received treatment of any kind. Under the authors' procedure: Building a distant-metastasis classifier for papillary thyroid cancer drew on CDR3 differences across clinicopathological groups. MiXCR reprocessed the PCR reads for TCRdb. The authors' filters were not applied to this entry. The table has fewer than 40,000 clones, around 16% seen once. This CDR3 region has 16 residues. This receptor was obtained from a male donor with papillary thyroid cancer or a benign thyroid nodule (not recorded which). Some clones in this sample may be carry-over from other donors' samples. V is TRBV12-3 or TRBV12-4 and J is TRBJ2-5, with 7 bases matching TRBD1. Source material: blood. The CDR3 DNA follows: TGTGCCAGCAGTTCCGGGACAGACCTTTTACAAGAGACCCGGTACTTC. Its translation: CASSSGTDLLQETRYF.